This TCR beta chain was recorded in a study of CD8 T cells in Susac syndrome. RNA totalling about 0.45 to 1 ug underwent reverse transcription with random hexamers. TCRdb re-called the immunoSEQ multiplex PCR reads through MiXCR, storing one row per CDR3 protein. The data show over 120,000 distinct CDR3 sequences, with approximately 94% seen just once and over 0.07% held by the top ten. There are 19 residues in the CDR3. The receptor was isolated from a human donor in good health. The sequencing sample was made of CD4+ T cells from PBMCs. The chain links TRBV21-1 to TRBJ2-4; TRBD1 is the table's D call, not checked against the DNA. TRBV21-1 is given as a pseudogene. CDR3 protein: CASSRPDPSRAIAKNIQYF. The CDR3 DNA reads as TGTGCCAGCAGCAGACCTGACCCGTCACGGGCTATAGCCAAAAACATTCAGTACTTC.